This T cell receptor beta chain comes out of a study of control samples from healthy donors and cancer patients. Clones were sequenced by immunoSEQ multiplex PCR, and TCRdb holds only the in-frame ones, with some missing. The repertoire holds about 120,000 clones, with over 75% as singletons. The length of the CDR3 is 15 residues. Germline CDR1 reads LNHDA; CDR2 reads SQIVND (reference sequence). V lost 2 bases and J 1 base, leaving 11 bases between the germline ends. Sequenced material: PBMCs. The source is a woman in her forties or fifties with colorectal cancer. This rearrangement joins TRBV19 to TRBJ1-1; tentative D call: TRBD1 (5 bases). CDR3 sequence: CASSISLRGNTEAFF. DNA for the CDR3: TGTGCCAGTAGTATAAGCTTGAGGGGGAACACTGAAGCTTTCTTT.